The 21 T cell receptor beta chains below were found in one sample sequenced in a study of blood T cell repertoires in COVID-19. Assay used: immunoSEQ multiplex PCR; TCRdb lists only in-frame clones, some missing. The data show about 180,000 clones, with around 85% seen just once and around 10% held by the top ten. The source material was peripheral blood. The origin of the receptors is a woman older than 75 with acute or convalescent COVID-19.

The chain joins TRBV10-3 to TRBJ1-1; possible D gene TRBD1, 5 bases. CDR3 length equals 12 residues. The germline V and J ends were trimmed by 6 bases and 3 bases, with 8 bases remaining between them. Germline V gene lookup returns CDR1 ENHRY and CDR2 SYGVKD. The CDR3 spells CAIRKQDTEAFF. The CDR3 DNA reads as TGTGCCATCAGGAAACAGGACACTGAAGCTTTCTTT.

J is TRBJ1-2 and V is TRBV18; TRBD1 matches at 8 bases. Trimming cost V 1 base and J 7 bases; bases outside gene matches: 8. CDR3 length: 15 residues. Germline values: CDR1 KGHSH, CDR2 LQKENI. CDR3 in DNA: TGTGCCAGCTCACCACGGGACAGGTCACAAGGTGGCTACACCTTC. It translates to CASSPRDRSQGGYTF.

This clone was picked up a small number of times. The chain is built from TRBV6-5 and TRBJ2-2; D may be TRBD1 (5 bases). Germline V CDR1 and CDR2: MNHEY, SVGAGI. The CDR3 has 14 residues. Trimming removed 6 bases from V and 6 bases from J, with 14 bases in between. In DNA, the CDR3 is TGTGCCAGCAGACAGGTGTCCTTCGCCGGGGAGCTGTTTTTT. This codes for CASRQVSFAGELFF.

This rearrangement joins TRBV9 to TRBJ2-7, with D possibly being TRBD2 (5 bases). CDR1 is SGDLS and CDR2 is YYNGEE in the germline V gene. V shed 4 bases and J shed 6 bases, with 20 bases lying between them. This CDR3 has 15 residues. Here the CDR3 reads CASSSRDRATGEQYF. CDR3 coding DNA: TGTGCCAGCAGCTCGAGGGATCGAGCTACGGGCGAGCAGTACTTC. The full variable domain, in which reference TRBV9 and TRBJ2-7 provide the parts outside the CDR3, is DSGVTQTPKHLITATGQRVTLRCSPRSGDLSVYWYQQSLDQGLQFLIQYYNGEERAKGNILERFSAQQFPDLHSELNLSSLELGDSALYFCASSSRDRATGEQYFGPGTRLTVT.

V gene TRBV11-2 combines with J gene TRBJ2-1; TRBD2 aligns across 9 bases. V dropped 3 bases and J dropped 4; count of bases not matched to a gene: 4. The CDR3 runs 15 residues. Germline loops: CDR1 SGHAT, CDR2 FQNNGV. The CDR3 DNA reads as TGTGCCAGCAGCTTGCTAGCGGGGACATACAATGAGCAGTTCTTC. Translation: CASSLLAGTYNEQFF. Full variable domain (rest looked up from reference TRBV11-2 and TRBJ2-1): EAGVAQSPRYKIIEKRQSVAFWCNPISGHATLYWYQQILGQGPKLLIQFQNNGVVDDSQLPKDRFSAERLKGVDSTLKIQPAKLEDSAVYLCASSLLAGTYNEQFFGPGTRLTVL.

The chain combines TRBV19 with TRBJ1-3; no definite D call. The CDR3 contains 15 residues. The V and J ends lost 3 bases and 0 bases respectively, with 9 bases between them. Germline values: CDR1 LNHDA, CDR2 SQIVND (reference sequence). The CDR3 protein is CASSINRSSGNTIYF. The DNA of the CDR3 is TGTGCCAGTAGTATCAACAGAAGCTCTGGAAACACCATATATTTT.

This chain joins TRBV30 and TRBJ2-2; 8 nucleotides line up with TRBD2. Germline CDR1 is GTSNPN and CDR2 is SVGIG (reference sequence). This CDR3 region has 17 residues. V gave up 3 bases and J gave up 3 bases; unmatched junction bases: 12. The CDR3 DNA reads TGTGCCTGGAGCCCCACCGGGGGGGAACTTGACACCGGGGAGCTGTTTTTT. It specifies CAWSPTGGELDTGELFF.

This chain's CDR3 is CASSVARGSYEQYF. CDR3 bases: TGTGCCAGCAGCGTAGCCAGGGGGAGTTACGAGCAGTACTTC. This chain joins TRBV9 and TRBJ2-7; 7 bases agree with TRBD1. The CDR3 is 14 residues long. V dropped 0 bases and J dropped 4; count of bases not matched to a gene: 4. Germline CDR1 is SGDLS and CDR2 is YYNGEE.

This clone was detected a few times. The V gene is TRBV14, the J gene TRBJ2-1; 7 bases map to TRBD2. Per the germline V gene, CDR1 is SGHDN and CDR2 is FVKESK. The CDR3 has 17 residues. The V gene end was trimmed by 4 bases and the J gene end by 0 bases; junction bases not matched to a gene: 9. CDR3 region: CASSPFLAVSSYNEQFF. The CDR3 DNA follows: TGTGCCAGCAGCCCATTTCTAGCGGTTAGCTCCTACAATGAGCAGTTCTTC.

The J gene is TRBJ1-2, the V gene TRBV6-5, with D maybe TRBD1 (6 bases). Germline V lookup: CDR1 MNHEY, CDR2 SVGAGI. The V and J ends lost 0 bases and 8 bases respectively, with 13 bases between them. This CDR3 is built from 14 residues. CDR3 bases: TGTGCCAGCAGTTACTCAACAGGGATCAGGGGCTACACCTTC. Its protein is CASSYSTGIRGYTF.

V usage is TRBV19 and J usage is TRBJ1-4, with no clear D. This CDR3 region has 13 residues. Looked up from germline, CDR1 is LNHDA and CDR2 is SQIVND (reference sequence). Trimming removed 1 base from V and 8 bases from J, with 8 bases in between. CDR3 in amino acids: CASSIGLEEKLFF. As DNA, the CDR3 is TGTGCCAGTAGTATAGGCCTGGAGGAAAAACTGTTTTTT.

The chain joins TRBV6-5 to TRBJ1-1; 8 bases match TRBD1. The ends lost 2 bases at V and 4 bases at J; junction bases unmatched: 3. Per the germline V gene, CDR1 is MNHEY and CDR2 is SVGAGI. The CDR3 runs to 14 residues. CDR3 in DNA: TGTGCCAGCAGTTACGACAGGGGACGCACTGAAGCTTTCTTT. This sequence encodes CASSYDRGRTEAFF.

CDR3 nucleotides: TGTGCCAGCAGTTCCCCGAGCTATAATTCACCCCTCCACTTT. Protein: CASSSPSYNSPLHF. The chain employs TRBV6-6 and TRBJ1-6; D not certain. V lost 4 bases to trimming and J lost 3 bases, with 7 bases between them. Germline V gives CDR1 MNHNY, CDR2 SVGAGI (reference sequence). The CDR3 runs 14 residues.

The rearrangement joins TRBV6-5 to TRBJ1-6; 8 bases match TRBD1. The trim removed 7 bases at V and 8 bases at J, leaving 7 bases unmatched. Germline V gene lookup returns CDR1 MNHEY and CDR2 SVGAGI. The CDR3 extends over 14 amino acids. The chain's CDR3 is CASNTDRGDSPLHF. The CDR3 DNA reads TGTGCCAGCAATACCGACAGGGGTGATTCACCCCTCCACTTT.

The chain combines TRBV3-1 (or the pseudogene TRBV3-2) with TRBJ2-3, with TRBD2 identical over 9 bases. Looked up from germline, CDR1 is LGHDT and CDR2 is YNNKEL (reference sequence). With 1 base clipped from V and 8 bases from J, the junction kept 13 bases outside the gene matches. The length of the CDR3 is 17 residues. DNA for the CDR3: TGTGCCAGCAGCCAAGGTCTCTGGCGGGGGGGTCTTTGTACGCAGTATTTT. Translating gives CASSQGLWRGGLCTQYF.

The chain joins TRBV7-8 to TRBJ1-1; D not certain. The V gene's germline CDR1 is SGHVS and CDR2 FQNEAQ. The V end lost 2 bases, the J end lost 10 bases, and 14 bases lay between the germline ends. CDR3 size: 13 residues. The CDR3 is CASSLSGQVSAFF. As DNA, the CDR3 is TGTGCCAGCAGCTTAAGTGGGCAGGTATCAGCTTTCTTT.

The chain carries TRBV5-1 and TRBJ2-5; 12 nucleotides align to TRBD2. The CDR3 loop spans 15 amino acids. Germline CDR1 SGHRS, CDR2 YFSETQ. V gave up 0 bases and J gave up 4 bases; unmatched junction bases: 1. The CDR3 sequence is CASSLGGLAGETQYF. The CDR3 nucleotides are TGCGCCAGCAGCTTGGGGGGACTAGCGGGAGAGACCCAGTACTTC.

As DNA, the CDR3 is TGTGCCAGCTCCTCGGGGGGGCCTTCCTACGAGCAGTACTTC. It encodes CASSSGGPSYEQYF. The chain joins TRBV18 to TRBJ2-7; TRBD2 agrees at 8 bases. V dropped 6 bases and J dropped 1; count of bases not matched to a gene: 5. The CDR3 extends over 14 amino acids. The V gene's germline CDR1 is KGHSH and CDR2 LQKENI.

The rearrangement uses TRBV28 and TRBJ1-2; tentatively, D is TRBD1 (5 bases). Germline assignment: CDR1 MDHEN and CDR2 SYDVKM. V lost 3 bases and J 12 bases, leaving 20 bases between the germline ends. The length of the CDR3 is 14 residues. The CDR3 nucleotides read TGTGCCAGCAGTTTGGTGCACGGGGGAAGGGGCCACACCTTC. Translation: CASSLVHGGRGHTF.

The V and J genes are TRBV6-2 or TRBV6-3 and TRBJ1-5, with D possibly being TRBD1 (5 bases). V lost 2 bases to trimming and J lost 3 bases, with 14 bases between them. Looked up from germline, CDR1 is MNHEY and CDR2 is SVGEGT. The CDR3 consists of 16 residues. The chain's CDR3 is CASSYVVGRANQPQHF. CDR3 coding DNA: TGTGCCAGCAGTTACGTGGTGGGGCGCGCCAATCAGCCCCAGCATTTT.

V usage is TRBV5-1 and J usage is TRBJ1-5, with D possibly TRBD1 on 6 matching bases. Trimming shortened V by 0 bases and J by 5 bases, and 6 bases separated the two germline ends. Per the germline V gene, CDR1 is SGHRS and CDR2 is YFSETQ. This CDR3 contains 13 residues. As DNA, the CDR3 is TGCGCCAGCAGCTTGGCAGGGGATCAGCCCCAGCATTTT. This codes for CASSLAGDQPQHF.